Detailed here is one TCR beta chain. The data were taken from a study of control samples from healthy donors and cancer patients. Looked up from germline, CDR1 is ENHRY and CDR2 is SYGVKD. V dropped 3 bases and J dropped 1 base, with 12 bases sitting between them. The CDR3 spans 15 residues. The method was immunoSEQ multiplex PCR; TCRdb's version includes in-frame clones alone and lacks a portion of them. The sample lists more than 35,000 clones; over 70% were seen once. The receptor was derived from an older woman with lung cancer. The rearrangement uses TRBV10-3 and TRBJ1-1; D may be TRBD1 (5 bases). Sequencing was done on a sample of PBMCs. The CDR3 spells CAISEPYGGNTEAFF. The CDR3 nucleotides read TGTGCCATCAGTGAACCATACGGGGGGAACACTGAAGCTTTCTTT.